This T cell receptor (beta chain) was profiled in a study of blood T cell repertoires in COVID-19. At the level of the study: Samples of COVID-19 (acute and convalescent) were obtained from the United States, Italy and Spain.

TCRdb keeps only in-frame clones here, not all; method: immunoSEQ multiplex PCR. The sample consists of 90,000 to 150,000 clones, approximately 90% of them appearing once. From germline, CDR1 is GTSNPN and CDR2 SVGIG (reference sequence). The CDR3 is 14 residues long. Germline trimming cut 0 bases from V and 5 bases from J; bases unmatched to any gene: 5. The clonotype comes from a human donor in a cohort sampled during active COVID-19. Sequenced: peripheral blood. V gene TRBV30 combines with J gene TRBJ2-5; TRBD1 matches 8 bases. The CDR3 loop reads CAWSVGTGWETQYF. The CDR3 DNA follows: TGTGCCTGGAGTGTAGGGACAGGCTGGGAGACCCAGTACTTC.